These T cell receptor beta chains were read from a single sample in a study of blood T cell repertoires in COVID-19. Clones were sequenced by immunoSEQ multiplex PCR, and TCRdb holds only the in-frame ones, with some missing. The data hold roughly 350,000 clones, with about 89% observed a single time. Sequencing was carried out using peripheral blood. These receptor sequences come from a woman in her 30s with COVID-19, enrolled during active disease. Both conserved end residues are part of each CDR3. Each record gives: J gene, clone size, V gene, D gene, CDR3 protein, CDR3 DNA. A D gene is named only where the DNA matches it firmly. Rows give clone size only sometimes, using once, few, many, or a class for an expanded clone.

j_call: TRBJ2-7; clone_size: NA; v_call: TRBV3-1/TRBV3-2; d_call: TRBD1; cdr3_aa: CASSFVPGTATYEQYF; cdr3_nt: TGTGCCAGCAGCTTCGTACCCGGGACAGCAACCTACGAGCAGTACTTC
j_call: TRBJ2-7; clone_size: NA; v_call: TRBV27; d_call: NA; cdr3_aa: CASSLSSGVVREQYF; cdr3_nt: TGTGCCAGCAGTTTATCGTCGGGAGTAGTACGCGAGCAGTACTTC
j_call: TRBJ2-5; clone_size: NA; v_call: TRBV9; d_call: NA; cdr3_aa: CASSVVAANQETQYF; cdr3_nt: TGTGCCAGCAGCGTAGTGGCGGCAAACCAAGAGACCCAGTACTTC
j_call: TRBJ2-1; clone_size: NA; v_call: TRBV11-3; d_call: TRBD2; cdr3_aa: CASSPAAGGYNEQFF; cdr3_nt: TGTGCCAGCAGCCCCGCGGCGGGAGGGTACAATGAGCAGTTCTTC
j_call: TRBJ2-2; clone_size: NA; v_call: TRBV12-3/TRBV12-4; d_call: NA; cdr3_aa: CASSQDSAGELFF; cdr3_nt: TGTGCCAGCAGCCAGGACAGTGCCGGGGAGCTGTTTTTT
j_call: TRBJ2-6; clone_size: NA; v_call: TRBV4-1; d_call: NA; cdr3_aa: CASRRTGDGANVLTF; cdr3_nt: TGCGCCAGCAGACGCACGGGGGATGGGGCCAACGTCCTGACTTTC
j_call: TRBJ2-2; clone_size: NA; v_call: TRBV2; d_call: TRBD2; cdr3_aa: CASKVRAGEGTGELFF; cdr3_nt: TGTGCCAGCAAAGTTAGAGCGGGAGAGGGCACCGGGGAGCTGTTTTTT
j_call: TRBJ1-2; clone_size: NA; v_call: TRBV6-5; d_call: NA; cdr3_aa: CASSRDRTYGYTF; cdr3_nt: TGTGCCAGCAGTCGAGACAGAACCTATGGCTACACCTTC
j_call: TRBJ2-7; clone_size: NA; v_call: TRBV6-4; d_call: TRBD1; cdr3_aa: CASSEGTGTGAYEQYF; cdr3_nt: TGTGCCAGCAGTGAGGGGACCGGGACAGGGGCCTACGAGCAGTACTTC
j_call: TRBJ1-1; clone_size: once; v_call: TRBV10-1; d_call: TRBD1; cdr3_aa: CASSEVDRGYMNTEAFF; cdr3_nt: TGCGCCAGCAGTGAGGTGGACAGGGGGTACATGAACACTGAAGCTTTCTTT
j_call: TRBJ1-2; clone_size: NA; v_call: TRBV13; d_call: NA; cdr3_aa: CASSRGSRAYFGYTF; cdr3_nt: TGTGCCAGCAGTAGGGGTTCCAGGGCGTATTTTGGCTACACCTTC
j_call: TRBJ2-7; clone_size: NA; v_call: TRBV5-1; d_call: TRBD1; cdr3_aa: CASSLEGTGVNEQYF; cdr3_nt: TGCGCCAGCAGCTTGGAGGGGACAGGGGTCAACGAGCAGTACTTC
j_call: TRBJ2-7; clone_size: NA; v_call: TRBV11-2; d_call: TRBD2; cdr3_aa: CASNHGLAGLYEQYF; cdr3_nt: TGTGCCAGCAACCACGGACTAGCGGGACTCTACGAGCAGTACTTC
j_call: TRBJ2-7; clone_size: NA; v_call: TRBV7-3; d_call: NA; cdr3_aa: CASNSQRARPLYEQYF; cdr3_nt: TGTGCCAGCAACTCACAGAGAGCCCGACCTCTCTACGAGCAGTACTTC
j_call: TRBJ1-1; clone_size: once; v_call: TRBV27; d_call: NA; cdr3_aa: CASSLGGWGAEAFF; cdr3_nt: TGTGCCAGCAGTTTAGGAGGTTGGGGGGCTGAAGCTTTCTTT
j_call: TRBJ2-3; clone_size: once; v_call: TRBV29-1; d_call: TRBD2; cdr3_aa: CSVELRLAGAPDTQYF; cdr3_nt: TGCAGCGTTGAATTACGTCTAGCGGGAGCCCCAGATACGCAGTATTTT
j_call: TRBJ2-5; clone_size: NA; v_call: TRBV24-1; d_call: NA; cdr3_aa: CATSALGTRQETQYF; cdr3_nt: TGTGCCACCAGTGCCCTGGGCACGAGACAAGAGACCCAGTACTTC
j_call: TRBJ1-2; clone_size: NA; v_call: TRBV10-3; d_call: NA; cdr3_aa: CAISGKGRNYGYTF; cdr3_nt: TGTGCCATCAGTGGAAAAGGCAGGAACTATGGCTACACCTTC
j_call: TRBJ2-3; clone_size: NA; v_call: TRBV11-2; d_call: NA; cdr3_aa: CATWDLILTDTQYF; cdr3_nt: TGTGCCACCTGGGACTTAATCCTCACAGATACGCAGTATTTT
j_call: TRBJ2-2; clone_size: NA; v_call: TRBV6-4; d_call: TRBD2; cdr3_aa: CASSDSGNGELFF; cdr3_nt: TGTGCCAGCAGTGATAGCGGGAACGGGGAGCTGTTTTTT
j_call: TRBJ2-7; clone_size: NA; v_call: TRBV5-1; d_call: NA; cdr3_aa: CASSLIASYEQYF; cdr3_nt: TGCGCCAGCAGCTTAATAGCTTCCTACGAGCAGTACTTC
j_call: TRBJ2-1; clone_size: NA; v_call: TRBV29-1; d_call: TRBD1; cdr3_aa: CSVKGGGLYNEQFF; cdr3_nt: TGCAGCGTTAAAGGGGGCGGTTTATACAATGAGCAGTTCTTC
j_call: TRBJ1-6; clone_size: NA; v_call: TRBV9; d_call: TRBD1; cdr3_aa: CASSVGQADSPLHF; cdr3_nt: TGTGCCAGCAGCGTCGGACAGGCCGATTCACCCCTCCACTTT
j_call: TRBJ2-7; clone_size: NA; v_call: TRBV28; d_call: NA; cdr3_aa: CASSPQGLQYEQYF; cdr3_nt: TGTGCCAGCAGTCCCCAGGGACTTCAGTACGAGCAGTACTTC
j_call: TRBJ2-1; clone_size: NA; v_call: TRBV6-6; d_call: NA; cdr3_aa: CASSSTRGPYNEQFF; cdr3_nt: TGTGCCAGCAGTTCTACCAGGGGACCCTACAATGAGCAGTTCTTC
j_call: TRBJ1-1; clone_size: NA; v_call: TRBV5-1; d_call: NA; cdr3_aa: CASSLEGENTEAFF; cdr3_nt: TGCGCCAGCAGCTTAGAGGGAGAGAACACTGAAGCTTTCTTT
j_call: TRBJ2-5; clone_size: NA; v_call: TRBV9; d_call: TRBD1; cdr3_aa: CASSSTGGLQETQYF; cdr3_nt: TGTGCCAGCAGCTCGACAGGGGGCCTCCAAGAGACCCAGTACTTC
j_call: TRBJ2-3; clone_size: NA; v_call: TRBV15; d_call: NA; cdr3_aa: CATSRVQGFQRRTDTQYF; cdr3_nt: TGTGCCACCAGCAGAGTCCAGGGATTTCAAAGGCGGACAGATACGCAGTATTTT
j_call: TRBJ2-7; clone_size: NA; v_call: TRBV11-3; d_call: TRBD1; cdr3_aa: CASSLHGQGRDEQYF; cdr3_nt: TGTGCCAGCAGCTTACACGGACAGGGTAGAGACGAGCAGTACTTC
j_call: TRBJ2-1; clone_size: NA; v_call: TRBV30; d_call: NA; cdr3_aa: CAWRPGFREQFF; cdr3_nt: TGTGCCTGGAGGCCGGGTTTTCGTGAGCAGTTCTTC
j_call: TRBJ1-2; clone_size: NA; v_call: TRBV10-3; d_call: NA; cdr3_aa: CAISESRGGGYTF; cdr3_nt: TGTGCCATCAGTGAGTCCAGAGGAGGTGGCTACACCTTC
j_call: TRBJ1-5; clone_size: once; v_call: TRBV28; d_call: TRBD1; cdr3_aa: CASSLRGRNQPQHF; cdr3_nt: TGTGCCAGCAGTTTAAGGGGGCGCAACCAGCCCCAGCATTTT
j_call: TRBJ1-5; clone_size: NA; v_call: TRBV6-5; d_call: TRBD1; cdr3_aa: CASSRTGIGNQPQHF; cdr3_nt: TGTGCCAGCAGCCGGACAGGGATAGGCAATCAGCCCCAGCATTTT
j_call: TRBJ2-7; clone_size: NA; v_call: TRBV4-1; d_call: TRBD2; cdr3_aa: CASSQVAGGPIVDEQYF; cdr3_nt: TGCGCCAGCAGCCAAGTGGCGGGAGGGCCAATCGTAGACGAGCAGTACTTC
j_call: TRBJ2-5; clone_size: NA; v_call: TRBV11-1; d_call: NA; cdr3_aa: CASSLVSRRGETQYF; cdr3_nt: TGTGCCAGCAGCTTAGTCTCTCGCAGGGGAGAGACCCAGTACTTC
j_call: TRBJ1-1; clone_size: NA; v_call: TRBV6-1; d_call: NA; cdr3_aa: CASSVGRGGGMNTEAFF; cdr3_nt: TGTGCCAGCAGTGTCGGACGCGGCGGGGGAATGAACACTGAAGCTTTCTTT
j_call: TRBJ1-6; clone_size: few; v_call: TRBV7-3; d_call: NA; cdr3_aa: CASSYTGWGSPLHF; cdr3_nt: TGTGCCAGCAGCTATACAGGGTGGGGTTCACCCCTCCACTTT
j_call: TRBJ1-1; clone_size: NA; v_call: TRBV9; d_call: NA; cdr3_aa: CASSVGGRSTEAFF; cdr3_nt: TGTGCCAGCAGCGTAGGCGGCCGATCCACTGAAGCTTTCTTT
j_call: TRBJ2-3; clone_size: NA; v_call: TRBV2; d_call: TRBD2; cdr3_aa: CASTQLAGRTGTDTQYF; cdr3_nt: TGTGCCAGCACGCAGCTAGCGGGAAGGACTGGCACAGATACGCAGTATTTT
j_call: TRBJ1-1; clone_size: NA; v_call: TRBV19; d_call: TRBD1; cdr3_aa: CASKLQGARTEAFF; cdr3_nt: TGTGCCAGTAAGCTACAGGGGGCGCGAACTGAAGCTTTCTTT
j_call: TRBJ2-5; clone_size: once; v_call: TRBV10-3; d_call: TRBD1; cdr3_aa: CAISDGDRGFRETQYF; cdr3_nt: TGTGCCATCAGTGATGGGGACAGGGGGTTTCGGGAGACCCAGTACTTC
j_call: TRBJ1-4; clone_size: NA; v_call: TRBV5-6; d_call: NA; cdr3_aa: CASSLVQGNEKLFF; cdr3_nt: TGTGCCAGCAGCTTGGTTCAGGGGAATGAAAAACTGTTTTTT
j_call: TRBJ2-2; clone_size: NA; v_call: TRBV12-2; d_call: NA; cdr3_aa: CASRSYHRGHRTGELFF; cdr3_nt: TGTGCAAGTCGCTCCTACCACAGGGGGCATCGCACCGGGGAGCTGTTTTTT
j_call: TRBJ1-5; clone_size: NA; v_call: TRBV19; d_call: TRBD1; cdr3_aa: CASSPRGQSTGQPQHF; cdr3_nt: TGTGCCAGTAGTCCACGGGGACAGAGTACGGGTCAGCCCCAGCATTTT
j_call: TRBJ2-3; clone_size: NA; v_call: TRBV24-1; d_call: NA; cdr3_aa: CATSGSTRRADTQYF; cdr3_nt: TGTGCCACCAGTGGCTCCACGCGGAGGGCAGATACGCAGTATTTT
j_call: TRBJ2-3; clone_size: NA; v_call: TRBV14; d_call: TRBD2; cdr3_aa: CASSTSGSPDTQYF; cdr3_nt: TGTGCCAGCAGCACTAGCGGGAGCCCAGATACGCAGTATTTT
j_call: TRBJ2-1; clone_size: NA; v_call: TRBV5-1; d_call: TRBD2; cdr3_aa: CASSLTGTSGYNEQFF; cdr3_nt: TGCGCCAGCAGCTTAACCGGGACTAGCGGATACAATGAGCAGTTCTTC
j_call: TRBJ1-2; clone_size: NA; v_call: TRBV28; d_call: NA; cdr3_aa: CASSPRTENYGYTF; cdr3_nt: TGTGCCAGCAGCCCCCGGACAGAGAACTATGGCTACACCTTC
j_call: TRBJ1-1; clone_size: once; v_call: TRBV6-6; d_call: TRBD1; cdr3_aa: CASSYASGTGVTEAFF; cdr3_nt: TGTGCCAGCAGTTACGCCTCCGGGACAGGGGTTACTGAAGCTTTCTTT
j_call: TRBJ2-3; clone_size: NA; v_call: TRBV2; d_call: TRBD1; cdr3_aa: CASSPGTGGSDTQYF; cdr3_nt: TGTGCCAGCAGCCCCGGGACAGGGGGTTCAGATACGCAGTATTTT
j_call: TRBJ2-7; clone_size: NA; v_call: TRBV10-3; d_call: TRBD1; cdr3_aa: CAIRRTGTGAYEQYF; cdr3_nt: TGTGCCATCAGAAGAACCGGGACAGGGGCCTACGAGCAGTACTTC
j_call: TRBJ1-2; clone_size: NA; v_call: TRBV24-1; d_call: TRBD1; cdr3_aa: CATSDPDRGYGYTF; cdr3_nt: TGTGCCACCAGTGACCCAGACAGGGGGTATGGCTACACCTTC
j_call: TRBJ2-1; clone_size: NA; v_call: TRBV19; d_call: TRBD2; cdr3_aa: CASSISTGLAGGLSLNNEQFF; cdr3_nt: TGTGCCAGTAGTATTTCAACCGGACTAGCGGGAGGATTATCCCTTAACAATGAGCAGTTCTTC
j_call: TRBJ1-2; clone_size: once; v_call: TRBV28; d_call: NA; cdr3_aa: CASGNGGDFGYGYTF; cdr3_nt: TGTGCCAGCGGAAATGGGGGGGATTTCGGCTATGGCTACACCTTC
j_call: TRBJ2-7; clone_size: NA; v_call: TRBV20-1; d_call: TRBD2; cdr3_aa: CSASIIGGRATYEQYF; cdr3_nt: TGCAGTGCTAGTATTATCGGCGGGAGGGCAACCTACGAGCAGTACTTC
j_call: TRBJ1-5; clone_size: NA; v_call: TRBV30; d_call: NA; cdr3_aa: CAWSGQRNQPQHF; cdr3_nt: TGTGCCTGGAGCGGACAGCGCAATCAGCCCCAGCATTTT
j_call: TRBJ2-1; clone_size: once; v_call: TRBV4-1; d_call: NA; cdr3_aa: CASSQPQGYNEQFF; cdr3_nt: TGCGCCAGCAGCCAGCCTCAGGGTTACAATGAGCAGTTCTTC